These T cell receptor beta chains were read from a single sample in a study of T cell repertoires in cytomegalovirus infection. One entry per CDR3 protein, called by TCRdb with MiXCR from the reads. The table has around 300,000 distinct CDR3 sequences, 20% to 30% seen once. Sequencing was done on a sample of PBMCs. The receptors shown here come from a human donor in good health (CMV status not recorded). Some clones in this sample may be carry-over from other donors' samples. CDR3s include the opening cysteine and the closing phenylalanine or tryptophan. D genes are given only for firm matches. The size entry is marked missing in some rows and otherwise reads once, few, many or a size class.

abundance	j_gene	v_gene	d_gene	len	CDR3nt	CDR3aa
-	TRBJ1-1	TRBV20-1	-	14	TGCAGTGCTAAAGGGGGAGTAGAAACGACTGAAGCTTTCTTT	CSAKGGVETTEAFF
few	TRBJ2-3	TRBV19	-	13	TGTGCCAGTAGTATGTCCCGGCAGGATACGCAGTATTTT	CASSMSRQDTQYF
few	TRBJ2-1	TRBV5-1	-	13	TGCGCCAGCAGCCCGCAGGGCTACAATGAGCAGTTCTTC	CASSPQGYNEQFF
-	TRBJ2-4	TRBV7-2	-	15	TGTGCCAGCAGCTACTCCGGCGGGATATGGGACATTCAGTACTTC	CASSYSGGIWDIQYF
few	TRBJ1-6	TRBV18	TRBD1	15	TGTGCCAGCTCACCTATGACAGGGGATAATTCACCCCTCCACTTT	CASSPMTGDNSPLHF
many	TRBJ1-2	TRBV7-2	-	15	TGTGCCAGCAGCTTGTCGGCAGGTGTGTTCTATGGCTACACCTTC	CASSLSAGVFYGYTF
-	TRBJ2-1	TRBV4-1	-	15	TGCGCCAGCAGCCAAAGCGGTTCTGGGTTCGATGAGCAGTTCTTC	CASSQSGSGFDEQFF
many	TRBJ2-1	TRBV28	TRBD1	16	TGTGCCAGCAGTACCGAGACAGGGGGTACCTACAATGAGCAGTTCTTC	CASSTETGGTYNEQFF
-	TRBJ1-5	TRBV10-3	TRBD1	14	TGTGCCATCAGTGAGGGAACAGGGGATCAGCCCCAGCATTTT	CAISEGTGDQPQHF
-	TRBJ2-3	TRBV7-4	-	14	TGTGCCAGCAGCAAAGGAGGCAGTGCAGATACGCAGTATTTT	CASSKGGSADTQYF
many	TRBJ2-5	TRBV7-2	TRBD1	14	TGTGCCAGCAGCCTAGGGGGCGGACAAGAGACCCAGTACTTC	CASSLGGGQETQYF